A selection of T cell receptor beta chains follows, all from one sample in a study of beta chain features in type 1 diabetes. The table came from immunoSEQ multiplex PCR; TCRdb's copy has only in-frame clones and leaves some out. The sample has about 150,000 clones; over 8.5% are singletons. Sequenced: central memory CD4+ T cells from blood. The receptors stem from a man aged 18 to 30 in good health. Both conserved end residues are part of each CDR3. Fields, in order: V gene, D gene, CDR3 length, J gene, clone size, CDR3 protein, CDR3 DNA. D genes are given only for firm matches. The listing skips clone size in some rows; elsewhere it reads once, few, many or a size class.

TRBV5-1	-	13	TRBJ2-7	-	CASSLAQGYEQYF	TGCGCCAGCAGCTTGGCCCAGGGGTACGAGCAGTACTTC
TRBV9	TRBD2	15	TRBJ2-1	many	CASSVGDPGGNEQFF	TGTGCCAGCAGCGTGGGGGACCCGGGAGGCAATGAGCAGTTCTTC
TRBV7-2	-	12	TRBJ2-1	few	CASGRGNNEQFF	TGTGCCAGCGGGAGAGGGAACAATGAGCAGTTCTTC
TRBV6-5	TRBD1	14	TRBJ2-5	-	CASSFGQGFKTQYF	TGTGCCAGCAGCTTTGGACAGGGGTTCAAGACCCAGTACTTC
TRBV10-3	-	13	TRBJ1-2	-	CAISLAQETPQVF	TGTGCCATCAGCCTAGCTCAGGAGACGCCACAGGTTTTC
TRBV29-1	TRBD1	14	TRBJ2-7	few	CSVASDRRSYEQYF	TGCAGCGTTGCCTCGGACAGGCGTTCCTACGAGCAGTACTTC
TRBV5-1	TRBD1	13	TRBJ2-7	-	CASSLPDRGEQYF	TGCGCCAGCAGCTTGCCTGACAGGGGCGAGCAGTACTTC
TRBV5-4	-	15	TRBJ2-3	-	CASSLELSGADTQYF	TGTGCCAGCAGCTTGGAGCTATCAGGGGCGGATACGCAGTATTTT
TRBV7-7	-	15	TRBJ2-3	few	CASSLRRGGTDTQYF	TGTGCCAGCAGCTTACGCAGGGGAGGTACAGATACGCAGTATTTT
TRBV28	TRBD1	15	TRBJ2-3	-	CASSFGTGGTDTQYF	TGTGCCAGCAGTTTCGGGACAGGGGGCACAGATACGCAGTATTTT
TRBV7-3	-	13	TRBJ1-2	-	CASSLTLGSGYTF	TGTGCCAGCAGCTTAACGCTAGGGTCTGGCTACACCTTC
TRBV29-1	TRBD1	14	TRBJ2-2	few	CSVYRGTNTGELFF	TGCAGCGTCTACAGGGGTACGAACACCGGGGAGCTGTTTTTT
TRBV9	TRBD1	13	TRBJ1-1	-	CASSARQGTEAFF	TGTGCCAGCAGCGCCAGACAGGGCACTGAAGCTTTCTTT
TRBV9	-	18	TRBJ2-7	few	CASSVPEARAGIAYEQYF	TGTGCCAGCAGCGTACCCGAAGCCAGGGCGGGAATTGCCTACGAGCAGTACTTC
TRBV4-3	-	13	TRBJ1-1	-	CASSQVSNTEAFF	TGCGCCAGCAGCCAAGTGAGTAACACTGAAGCTTTCTTT
TRBV28	-	15	TRBJ2-2	-	CASSPRPGRTGELFF	TGTGCCAGCAGTCCTCGTCCCGGACGGACCGGGGAGCTGTTTTTT
TRBV6-5	-	12	TRBJ1-3	few	CASSYGGNTIYF	TGTGCCAGCAGTTACGGTGGAAACACCATATATTTT
TRBV30	-	12	TRBJ2-3	few	CAWSVGGDTQYF	TGTGCCTGGAGTGTTGGCGGAGATACGCAGTATTTT
TRBV15	-	17	TRBJ2-5	-	CATSWAGALGAQETQYF	TGTGCCACCAGCTGGGCGGGGGCCCTCGGGGCCCAAGAGACCCAGTACTTC
TRBV5-6	-	14	TRBJ2-3	few	CASSFSGLSDTQYF	TGTGCCAGCAGCTTCTCTGGCCTGTCAGATACGCAGTATTTT
TRBV29-1	-	14	TRBJ2-1	-	CSLNLDSSYNEQFF	TGCAGCCTTAACCTCGATAGCTCCTACAATGAGCAGTTCTTC
TRBV27	TRBD2	19	TRBJ2-3	few	CASSLLSSGRAGGPDTQYF	TGTGCCAGCAGTTTATTGTCTAGCGGGAGGGCCGGGGGCCCAGATACGCAGTATTTT
TRBV28	-	13	TRBJ1-2	few	CASSLRTDYGYTF	TGTGCCAGCAGTTTAAGGACAGACTATGGCTACACCTTC